This entry lists 27 T cell receptor beta chains sequenced from one sample in a study of Ad26.COV2.S vaccination and SARS-CoV-2 variants. Repertoires were generated with immunoSEQ multiplex PCR, while TCRdb's copy carries only in-frame clones and drops some. The data contain 300,000 to 350,000 clones, around four fifths of them seen just once; the ten biggest clones take up 2% to 2.5%. The treatment here: 15 to 20 received Ad26.COV2.S at low or high dose, single or two shots; about 5 received placebo; per-sample allocation not given. Sample collection was performed on day 63 after the first vaccine or placebo injection. Specimen: peripheral blood, collected in a trial of Ad26.COV2.S vaccine versus placebo. These receptors all come from a person aged 18-60 years who received the Ad26.COV2.S COVID-19 vaccine or a placebo.

The chain carries TRBV4-1 and TRBJ1-4; no reliable D call. Germline CDR1 is MGHRA and CDR2 is YSYEKL. This CDR3 has 15 amino acids. V was clipped by 2 bases and J by 7 bases, with 14 bases between them. DNA for the CDR3: TGCGCCAGCAGCCAAACGGCGGGTTCGGGTGAAAAACTGTTTTTT. Amino acid sequence: CASSQTAGSGEKLFF.

The gene calls are TRBV20-1 and TRBJ2-3; 13 nucleotides agree with TRBD2. Germline loops: CDR1 DFQATT, CDR2 SNEGSKA (reference sequence). This CDR3 spans 16 amino acids. The V segment lost 3 bases and the J segment 4 bases; nucleotides outside the gene matches: 7. CDR3 bases: TGCAGTGCTAGTACAGGGACTAGCGGGGTGGCAGATACGCAGTATTTT. Encoded protein: CSASTGTSGVADTQYF.

This clone is a singleton in its sample. This sequence joins TRBV27 and TRBJ2-7, with 15 bases that match TRBD2. Losses at the gene ends were 5 bases for V and 6 bases for J; bases not matched to a gene: 11. CDR1 is MNHEY, CDR2 SMNVEV, per germline (reference sequence). CDR3 size: 17 residues. The CDR3 sequence is CASSAGLAGGPPREQYF. As DNA, the CDR3 is TGTGCCAGCAGTGCGGGACTAGCGGGGGGCCCGCCGCGCGAGCAGTACTTC.

V is TRBV6-1 and J is TRBJ1-4; D is perhaps TRBD1 (6 bases). This CDR3 contains 15 residues. V was shortened by 2 bases and J by 8 bases, with 15 bases between the two germline ends. From germline, CDR1 is MNHNS and CDR2 SASEGT. CDR3 in amino acids: CASSEWGGSGEKLFF. DNA of the CDR3: TGTGCCAGCAGTGAATGGGGGGGCTCTGGGGAAAAACTGTTTTTT.

The CDR3 loop reads CASSLGTSGGASETQYF. For the CDR3, the DNA is TGTGCCAGCAGCTTAGGGACTAGCGGGGGGGCCTCAGAGACCCAGTACTTC. The chain recombines TRBV7-9 with TRBJ2-5, with 15 positions matching TRBD2. The CDR3 extends over 17 amino acids. Trimming removed 1 base from V and 4 bases from J; junction bases left unmatched: 4. The germline V gene encodes CDR1 SEHNR and CDR2 FQNEAQ (reference sequence).

CDR3: CASSLSVGGGSPKGYNSPLHF. As DNA, the CDR3 is TGTGCCAGCAGCTTATCCGTTGGGGGCGGGTCCCCCAAGGGCTATAATTCACCCCTCCACTTT. The V call is TRBV7-8, the J call TRBJ1-6; a weak D match, TRBD1 (6 bases). Trimming removed 2 bases from V and 3 bases from J, with 26 bases in between. Germline CDR1 and CDR2: SGHVS and FQNEAQ. The CDR3 is made up of 21 amino acids.

This clone was seen a handful of times. Written as DNA, the CDR3 is TGTGCCAGCAGCTTAAAACCCTCCCGAGCACCCCTCCACTTT. It translates to CASSLKPSRAPLHF. The V gene is TRBV7-3, the J gene TRBJ1-6; D remains ambiguous. CDR1 is SGHTA and CDR2 is FQGTGA in the germline V gene. This CDR3 region has 14 residues. Trimming took off 1 base at V and 11 bases at J, with 12 bases between the two ends. The whole variable domain, filled in from reference TRBV7-3 and TRBJ1-6, reads GAGVSQTPSNKVTEKGKYVELRCDPISGHTALYWYRQSLGQGPEFLIYFQGTGAADDSGLPNDRFFAVRPEGSVSTLKIQRTERGDSAVYLCASSLKPSRAPLHFGNGTRLTVT.

This rearrangement joins TRBV19 to TRBJ1-5; no clear D gene. The CDR3 runs 15 residues. Germline CDR1 and CDR2: LNHDA and SQIVND (reference sequence). The V and J ends lost 7 bases and 1 base respectively, with 14 bases between them. The CDR3 loop reads CASIPAGLSNQPQHF. The CDR3 coding sequence is TGTGCCAGTATCCCTGCGGGGTTAAGCAATCAGCCCCAGCATTTT.

This clone has a handful of counts. The gene calls are TRBV9 and TRBJ1-2; D may be TRBD1 (6 bases). V lost 5 bases, J lost 4 bases, and 24 bases lay in between. Per the germline V gene, CDR1 is SGDLS and CDR2 is YYNGEE. The CDR3 sequence is 17 residues long. The CDR3 DNA reads as TGTGCCAGCAGTCAGATTTCCGGTGGCAGGGGAAGCTATGGCTACACCTTC. Its protein product is CASSQISGGRGSYGYTF.

This clone turned up a few times. The J gene is TRBJ2-7, the V gene TRBV6-1; D gene unclear. This CDR3 region has 13 residues. Germline V gives CDR1 MNHNS, CDR2 SASEGT. Trimming took 0 bases from V and 4 from J, leaving 7 bases between them. As DNA, the CDR3 is TGTGCCAGCAGTGAAGCAATCCCATACGAGCAGTACTTC. Translated, it gives CASSEAIPYEQYF.

In regard to this clone: An end of the junction differs from the germline gene, which may be a read error. This rearrangement joins TRBV11-2 to TRBJ1-3, with D maybe TRBD1 (5 bases). Germline CDR1 and CDR2: SGHAT and FQNNGV. This CDR3 is 19 amino acids long. The CDR3 nucleotides read TGTGCCAGCACCTTAAGACTCTCAAAACAGGTCCACTCTGGAAACACCATATATTTT. Residues: CASTLRLSKQVHSGNTIYF. The full variable domain, its missing parts supplied by reference TRBV11-2 and TRBJ1-3, is EAGVAQSPRYKIIEKRQSVAFWCNPISGHATLYWYQQILGQGPKLLIQFQNNGVVDDSQLPKDRFSAERLKGVDSTLKIQPAKLEDSAVYLCASTLRLSKQVHSGNTIYFGEGSWLTVV.

The chain couples TRBV9 to TRBJ1-1; 9 nucleotides agree with TRBD1. This CDR3 spans 14 amino acids. Unmatched junction bases numbered 6, after V lost 4 bases and J lost 5 bases. Germline CDR1 SGDLS, CDR2 YYNGEE. The CDR3 sequence: CASSIQGAGTEAFF. CDR3 sequence (DNA): TGTGCCAGCAGCATACAGGGGGCTGGGACTGAAGCTTTCTTT.

The genes are TRBV19 and TRBJ2-5; 12 positions match TRBD2. Trimming took 6 bases from V and 5 from J; bases not matched to a gene: 7. Germline V gene data show CDR1 as LNHDA and CDR2 as SQIVND (reference sequence). The CDR3 length is 15 residues. The CDR3 sequence is CASRRLAGALETQYF. CDR3 bases: TGTGCCAGTAGACGACTAGCGGGGGCCCTGGAGACCCAGTACTTC. Drawing the rest from reference TRBV19 and TRBJ2-5, the complete variable domain is DGGITQSPKYLFRKEGQNVTLSCEQNLNHDAMYWYRQDPGQGLRLIYYSQIVNDFQKGDIAEGYSVSREKKESFPLTVTSAQKNPTAFYLCASRRLAGALETQYFGPGTRLLVL.

The table lists this clone with a count of one. Different DNA sequences within this sample yield the same CDR3. The chain is built from TRBV27 and TRBJ2-7, with 11 bases lining up with TRBD1. V lost 6 bases to trimming and J lost 4 bases; unmatched junction nucleotides: 5. From germline, CDR1 is MNHEY and CDR2 SMNVEV (reference sequence). This CDR3 is built from 14 residues. For the CDR3, the DNA is TGTGCCAGCAGCCCCGGGACAGGGGGGTACGAGCAGTACTTC. It specifies CASSPGTGGYEQYF.

This rearrangement joins TRBV28 to TRBJ2-5, with 11 bases aligning to TRBD1. Looked up from germline, CDR1 is MDHEN and CDR2 is SYDVKM. After removal of 5 bases from V and 5 bases from J, the junction contained 7 bases not matched to a gene. The CDR3 consists of 15 residues. The CDR3 is CASSRRTGGLETQYF. The CDR3 DNA follows: TGTGCCAGCAGTAGAAGGACAGGGGGCTTGGAGACCCAGTACTTC.

The rearrangement uses TRBV10-2 and TRBJ1-1, with TRBD1 matching 9 bases. The V gene end was trimmed by 6 bases and the J gene end by 1 base; junction bases not matched to a gene: 3. The CDR3 extends over 14 amino acids. Germline-derived CDR1 and CDR2 are WSHSY and SAAADI. DNA of the CDR3: TGCGCCAGCAGCTACAGGGGGCGGAACACTGAAGCTTTCTTT. Encoded protein: CASSYRGRNTEAFF.

The chain links TRBV7-9 to TRBJ2-3, with 11 bases fitting TRBD2. V shed 4 bases and J 2 bases; nucleotides not matched to a gene: 2. The CDR3 covers 15 residues. Germline V gene sequence: CDR1 SEHNR, CDR2 FQNEAQ (reference sequence). The chain's CDR3 is CASSWGLADTDTQYF. CDR3 DNA sequence: TGTGCCAGCAGCTGGGGACTAGCGGACACAGATACGCAGTATTTT.

This sequence joins TRBV5-4 and TRBJ2-7; D remains unclear. Germline loops: CDR1 SGHNT, CDR2 YYREEE (reference sequence). There are 11 residues in the CDR3. Trimming removed 0 bases from V and 9 bases from J, with 7 bases in between. The CDR3: CASSLGSLQYF. The DNA of the CDR3 is TGTGCCAGCAGCTTGGGTAGTCTGCAGTACTTC.

The chain recombines TRBV6-5 with TRBJ1-1; maybe TRBD1 (6 bases). V was clipped by 7 bases and J by 11 bases, with 17 bases between them. CDR1 is MNHEY, CDR2 SVGAGI, per germline. The CDR3 contains 12 residues. The CDR3, as DNA: TGTGCCAGCACCGCGGACAGCCTTTTCGCTTTCTTT. Its protein is CASTADSLFAFF.

This rearrangement joins TRBV19 to TRBJ1-6; TRBD1 aligns across 8 bases. The V gene's germline CDR1 is LNHDA and CDR2 SQIVND (reference sequence). This CDR3 region has 15 residues. Trimming cost V 10 bases and J 8 bases; bases outside gene matches: 13. The CDR3 nucleotides read TGTGCCACCCGCCGGACAGGGCTCAACCATTCACCCCTCCACTTT. Its translation is CATRRTGLNHSPLHF.

The chain has TRBV7-2 and TRBJ2-1, with 11 nucleotides matching TRBD1. This CDR3 has 18 residues. Germline loops: CDR1 SGHTA, CDR2 FQGNSA. Trimming took 3 bases from V and 3 from J; bases not matched to a gene: 10. The CDR3 region is CASSFYRDRGENYNEQFF. The CDR3 nucleotides are TGTGCCAGCAGCTTTTACCGGGACAGGGGGGAGAACTACAATGAGCAGTTCTTC.

The chain couples TRBV6-4 to TRBJ2-5; 16 bases align to TRBD2. The CDR3 totals 19 residues. The V segment lost 2 bases and the J segment 5 bases; nucleotides outside the gene matches: 11. CDR1 MRHNA and CDR2 SNTAGT come from the germline V gene. In DNA form, the CDR3 reads TGTGCCAGCAGTGACCCAGAGGCCTCGGGACTAGCGGGGGGGGAGACCCAGTACTTC. Residues: CASSDPEASGLAGGETQYF.

About this clone itself: One end of the junction fails to match germline, which may point to a read error. The CDR3 region has the DNA TGTGCCAGCAGTGTCCGCGGGGGCTTCGCCTTC. It translates to CASSVRGGFAF. The V and J genes are TRBV28 and TRBJ1-2; D is possibly TRBD1 (6 bases). The CDR3 consists of 11 residues. Germline-derived CDR1 and CDR2 are MDHEN and SYDVKM.

The rearrangement links TRBV5-1 to TRBJ2-3; 10 positions agree with TRBD2. The trim removed 2 bases at V and 2 bases at J, leaving 8 bases unmatched. The CDR3 totals 17 residues. CDR1 and CDR2 (germline): SGHRS, YFSETQ. The CDR3 DNA reads TGCGCCAGCAGCTTCACCCACGGGACTAGCGACACAGATACGCAGTATTTT. Protein sequence: CASSFTHGTSDTDTQYF.

The chain combines TRBV11-2 with TRBJ2-1, with 14 bases matching TRBD2. Germline CDR1 SGHAT, CDR2 FQNNGV. This CDR3 is 17 amino acids long. V lost 5 bases and J lost 8; bases outside the gene matches: 11. DNA for the CDR3: TGTGCCAGCAGCCTCCGGGGACTAGCGGGGGTTAAGGATGAGCAGTTCTTC. This codes for CASSLRGLAGVKDEQFF. Complete variable domain (other parts from reference TRBV11-2 and TRBJ2-1): EAGVAQSPRYKIIEKRQSVAFWCNPISGHATLYWYQQILGQGPKLLIQFQNNGVVDDSQLPKDRFSAERLKGVDSTLKIQPAKLEDSAVYLCASSLRGLAGVKDEQFFGPGTRLTVL.

Points on this clone: This specimen includes other DNA sequences encoding the same CDR3. The chain combines TRBV28 with TRBJ2-7; D may be TRBD1 (6 bases). The ends were cut back, 4 bases at V and 3 bases at J, with 7 bases in the middle. Per the germline V gene, CDR1 is MDHEN and CDR2 is SYDVKM. The length of the CDR3 is 12 residues. CDR3 region: CASSSDSYEQYF. As DNA, the CDR3 is TGTGCCAGCAGTTCGGACAGCTACGAGCAGTACTTC.

The chain couples TRBV5-5 to TRBJ1-1, with D unresolved. Germline CDR1 is SGHKS and CDR2 is YYEKEE (reference sequence). CDR3 length: 15 residues. Deletions cut 0 bases from V and 1 base from J, with 10 bases between. In DNA form, the CDR3 reads TGTGCCAGCAGCTTGGCCTTTGCACCGAACACTGAAGCTTTCTTT. This codes for CASSLAFAPNTEAFF.